This TCR beta chain originates from a study of CD8+ T cells in alopecia areata (dated by TCRdb to the late 2010s). Background for the entire study: The treated patients took part in an open-label pilot trial in which moderate-to-severe alopecia areata was treated with oral tofacitinib at 5 to 10 mg twice daily. Tofacitinib was administered for 6 to 18 months, and 6 months of follow-up off drug were then conducted to assess delayed response and recurrence. immunoSEQ multiplex PCR using 35 Vbeta forward primers and 13 Jbeta reverse primers was used to amplify TCRbeta CDR3 regions. Scalp tissue and sorted CD4+ and CD8+ peripheral blood T cells from patchy and totalis/universalis alopecia areata patients and from healthy controls were covered by human TCRbeta sequencing. Clonality in the scalp was compared among normal scalp (n=4), patchy alopecia areata scalp (n=8), and alopecia totalis/universalis scalp (n=8). High-throughput TCRbeta sequencing was used to examine T cell clonal expansion in alopecia areata in both the C3H/HeJ mouse model and human patients. RNA was extracted with the PAXgene miRNA kit for fixed scalp, the miRNeasy kit for PBMCs, and the RNeasy kit for mouse skin. Biopsies were taken from tofacitinib-treated patients at baseline and again at 4 and 24 weeks into treatment, and several of those patients also had a later scalp biopsy.

About this clone itself: This receptor's antigen is unknown. Base qualities were left out, and no much larger clone turns up one base away.

Reading from cysteine to phenylalanine, the CDR3 counts 13 amino acids. The entry retains the CDR3 DNA only, 39 bases that are in frame from base 1. CDR1 and CDR2 are read off the germline V gene (reference sequence) as MNHEY and SMNVEV. V is pared back by 4 bases and J by 5 bases, with 11 bases lying between the germline termini. The library was made by the immunoSEQ multiplex PCR assay. RNA was extracted from all samples and reverse transcribed into cDNA as template for TCR sequencing. First-strand cDNA was synthesized using SuperScript III with a 2:1 mix of oligo-dT and random hexamers. A synthetic immune receptor repertoire was used to measure amplification bias, and any remaining bias was corrected computationally. The paper's processing steps were these. Raw reads were preprocessed for error removal, and CDR3 was defined according to IMGT conventions as running from the conserved cysteine to phenylalanine. Clonality was computed as 1 minus the Shannon entropy, with the entropy normalized by log2 of the number of productive unique TCRs. Scalp TCRbeta sequences were cross-referenced with sorted blood CD4 and CD8 repertoires so that the CD4 or CD8 identity of scalp clones could be inferred. This is the immuneACCESS table as TCRdb keeps it, with only in-frame sequences that have V and J called. A part of the clones is gone; compared with another copy, unresolved V genes explain less than half, and the rest is unexplained. V, J and clone size are those of that table, while D and trimming were read from the DNA. Here the sample has about 190,000 clones; approximately 56% occur a single time. Approximately 14% of the sample goes to the ten largest clones.

General findings and caveats noted by the study authors: Higher clonality and more expanded CD8+ clones were observed in lesional scalp than in normal scalp, particularly in alopecia totalis/universalis, a finding suggestive of antigenic drive. Unlike mouse skin, where gammadelta T cells dominate, normal human skin contains resident alphabeta T cells that get sequenced too, which complicates analysis of the scalp TCR repertoire. Compared with mice, TCR sequences shared between patients were less clear, possibly partly because of HLA diversity across the patient population.

The time point label, as the study defines it: baseline before oral tofacitinib. From alopecia areata patients, peripheral blood was collected along with lesional scalp punch biopsies. PBMCs were separated by density centrifugation and stained for CD3, CD4 and CD8, after which CD4+ and CD8+ T cells were sorted on a FACSAria. The sample in question was CD4+ T cells sorted from blood, obtained at week 0. The V and J genes are TRBV27 and TRBJ2-5, with TRBD2 perhaps the D gene, on 5 matching bases. This TCR derives from a human donor with alopecia areata. CDR3 loop: CASSSWRRETQYF. The DNA sequence is given as TGTGCCAGCAGTTCCTGGAGGCGTGAGACCCAGTACTTC.